Listed here is a single T cell receptor beta chain. Its antigen is currently unknown. This record belongs to a study of Graves' ophthalmopathy and Graves' hyperthyroidism. Study-wide findings and caveats: Ophthalmopathy progression cases were predicted by the model with 60% to 71% sensitivity and 72% to 80% specificity.

Pregnancy or lactation, uncontrolled infections and other autoimmune diseases were grounds for excluding patients. For repertoire sequencing, the TCR beta CDR3 regions were amplified from RNA transcripts. The library came from an HTBI-primed first-round RT-PCR and a second-round multiplex PCR. MiXCR was run by TCRdb on the multiplex PCR reads, yielding one entry per CDR3 protein. This sample carries approximately 1.2 million distinct CDR3 sequences, less than 45% of them seen once, and the ten largest clones take approximately 12%. The CDR3 is made up of 15 amino acids. Germline V CDR1 and CDR2: ENHRY, SYGVKD. Unmatched junction bases numbered 18, after V lost 10 bases and J lost 6 bases.

The chain employs TRBV10-3 and TRBJ2-7; 7 bases agree with TRBD1. This TCR was sampled from an adult man with Graves' hyperthyroidism. The sample was peripheral blood or thyroid tissue (not recorded which). CDR3 in DNA: TGTGCCAGCAGACCCACGGGACAGAGAGTTTCCGAGCAGTACTTC. As protein: CASRPTGQRVSEQYF.